The 3 T cell receptor beta chains in this list originate from one sample, sequenced in a study of CD8 T cells in ankylosing spondylitis. Points from the study as a whole: A motif in TCR beta, a set of about 8 highly homologous variants, appeared characteristic of ankylosing spondylitis blood.

These receptors lack a known antigen. TCRdb reprocessed the 5' RACE reads with MiXCR, giving one entry per CDR3 protein. Counted here are 750,000 to 850,000 distinct CDR3 sequences, approximately 12% occurring once; the ten biggest clones make up approximately 0.5%. The sample consisted of blood, either unsorted or a sorted T cell fraction (not recorded which). The receptors were gathered from a male donor with ankylosing spondylitis.

This clonotype was seen many times. The chain has TRBV29-1 and TRBJ2-3; 7 bases map to TRBD2. The V gene end was trimmed by 6 bases and the J gene end by 0 bases; junction bases not matched to a gene: 6. Germline V CDR1 and CDR2: SQVTM, ANQGSEA. This CDR3 is built from 14 residues. The CDR3 spells CSVGRGGSTDTQYF. Written as DNA, the CDR3 is TGCAGCGTGGGGCGCGGGGGAAGCACAGATACGCAGTATTTT.

The chain employs TRBV7-3 and TRBJ2-2, with TRBD1 identical over 9 bases. In germline, CDR1 is SGHTA, CDR2 FQGTGA. V was clipped by 5 bases and J by 7 bases; unmatched bases: 11. This CDR3 is built from 16 residues. CDR3 DNA sequence: TGTGCCAGCAGCAGTACAGGGGGCGCCGGAGTCGGGGAGCTGTTTTTT. Translating gives CASSSTGGAGVGELFF.

This clonotype was found a few times. The chain is built from TRBV6-1 and TRBJ1-6; D gene ambiguous. The CDR3 is 15 amino acids. CDR1 and CDR2 from the germline V gene are MNHNS and SASEGT. The V and J ends lost 7 bases and 1 base respectively, with 11 bases between them. The CDR3 reads CASNSRGSYNSPLHF. The CDR3 DNA sequence: TGTGCCAGCAACTCGAGAGGTTCCTATAATTCACCCCTCCACTTT.